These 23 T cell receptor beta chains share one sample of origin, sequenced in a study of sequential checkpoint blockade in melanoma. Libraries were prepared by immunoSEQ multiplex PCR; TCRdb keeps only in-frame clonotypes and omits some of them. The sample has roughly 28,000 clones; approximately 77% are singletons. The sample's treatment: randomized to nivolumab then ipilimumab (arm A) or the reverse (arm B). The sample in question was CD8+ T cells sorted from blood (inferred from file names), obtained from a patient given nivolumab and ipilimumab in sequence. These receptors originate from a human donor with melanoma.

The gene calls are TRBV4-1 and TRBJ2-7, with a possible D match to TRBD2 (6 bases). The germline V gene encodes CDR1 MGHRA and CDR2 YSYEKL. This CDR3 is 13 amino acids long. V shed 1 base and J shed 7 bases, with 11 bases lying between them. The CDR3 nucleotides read TGCGCCAGCAGCCAAGGCGGGGTTAGGGAGCAGTACTTC. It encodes CASSQGGVREQYF.

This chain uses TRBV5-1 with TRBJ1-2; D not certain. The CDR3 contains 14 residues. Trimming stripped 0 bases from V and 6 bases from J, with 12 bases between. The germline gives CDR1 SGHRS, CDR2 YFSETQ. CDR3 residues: CASSLEKYGNGYTF. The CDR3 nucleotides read TGCGCCAGCAGCTTGGAAAAATACGGGAATGGCTACACCTTC.

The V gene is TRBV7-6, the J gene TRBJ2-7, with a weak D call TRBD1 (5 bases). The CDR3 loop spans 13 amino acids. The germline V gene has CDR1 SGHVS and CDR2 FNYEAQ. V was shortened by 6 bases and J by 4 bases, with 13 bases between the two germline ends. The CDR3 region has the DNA TGTGCCAGCAGTGGGGCTGAGGATTACGAGCAGTACTTC. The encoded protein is CASSGAEDYEQYF.

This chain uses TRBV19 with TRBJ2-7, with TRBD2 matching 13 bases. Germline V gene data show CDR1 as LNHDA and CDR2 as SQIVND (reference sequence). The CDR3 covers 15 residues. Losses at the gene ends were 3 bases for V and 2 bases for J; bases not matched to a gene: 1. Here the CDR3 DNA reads TGTGCCAGTAGTATCGGGACTAGCGGGGCCTACGAGCAGTACTTC. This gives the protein CASSIGTSGAYEQYF.

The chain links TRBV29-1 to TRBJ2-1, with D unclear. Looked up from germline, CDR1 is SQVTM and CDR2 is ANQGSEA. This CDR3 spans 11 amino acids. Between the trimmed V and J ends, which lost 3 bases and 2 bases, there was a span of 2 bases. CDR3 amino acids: CSVDAYNEQFF. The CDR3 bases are TGCAGCGTTGACGCCTACAATGAGCAGTTCTTC.

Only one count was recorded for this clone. Written as DNA, the CDR3 is TGCGCCAGCAGCCCCAGGGGGAGGGAGCAGTACTTC. This encodes CASSPRGREQYF. The rearrangement joins TRBV5-1 to TRBJ2-7, with D tentatively TRBD1 (7 bases). The germline gives CDR1 SGHRS, CDR2 YFSETQ. CDR3 length equals 12 residues. V shed 4 bases and J shed 7 bases, with 12 bases lying between them.

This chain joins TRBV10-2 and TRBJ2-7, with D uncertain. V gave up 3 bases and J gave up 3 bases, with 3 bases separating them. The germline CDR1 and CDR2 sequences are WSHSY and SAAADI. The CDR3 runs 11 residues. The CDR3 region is CASSDIYEQYF. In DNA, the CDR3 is TGCGCCAGCAGTGATATCTACGAGCAGTACTTC.

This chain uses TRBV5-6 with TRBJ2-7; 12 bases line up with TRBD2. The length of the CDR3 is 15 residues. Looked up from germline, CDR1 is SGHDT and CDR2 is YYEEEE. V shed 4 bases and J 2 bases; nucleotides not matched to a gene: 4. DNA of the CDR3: TGTGCCAGCAGCGCAGGACTAGCGGGAACCTACGAGCAGTACTTC. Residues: CASSAGLAGTYEQYF.

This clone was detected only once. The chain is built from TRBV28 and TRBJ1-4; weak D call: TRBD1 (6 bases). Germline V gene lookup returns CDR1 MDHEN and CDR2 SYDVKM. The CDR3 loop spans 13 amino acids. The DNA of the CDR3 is TGTGCGGGGGGGGCAGCAACTAATGAAAAACTGTTTTTT. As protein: CAGGAATNEKLFF.

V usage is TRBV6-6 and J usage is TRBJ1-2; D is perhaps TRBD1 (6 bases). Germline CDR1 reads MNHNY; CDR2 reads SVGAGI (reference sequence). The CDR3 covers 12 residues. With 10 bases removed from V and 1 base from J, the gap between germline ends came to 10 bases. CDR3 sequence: CATAQGNYGYTF. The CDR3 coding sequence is TGTGCCACCGCACAGGGTAACTATGGCTACACCTTC.

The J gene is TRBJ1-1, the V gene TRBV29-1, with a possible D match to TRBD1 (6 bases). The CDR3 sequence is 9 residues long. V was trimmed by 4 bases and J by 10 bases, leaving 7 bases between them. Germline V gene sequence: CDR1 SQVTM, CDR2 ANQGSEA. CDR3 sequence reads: CSVGRGAFF. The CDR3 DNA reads TGCAGCGTTGGCAGGGGAGCTTTCTTT.

The CDR3 DNA reads as TGCGCCAGCAGCCAAGAAAGGTACAGCTCCTACGAGCAGTACTTC. Its protein product is CASSQERYSSYEQYF. The rearrangement uses TRBV4-1 and TRBJ2-7; D not certain. The CDR3 loop spans 15 amino acids. Germline CDR1 reads MGHRA; CDR2 reads YSYEKL. With 0 bases removed from V and 0 bases from J, the gap between germline ends came to 9 bases.

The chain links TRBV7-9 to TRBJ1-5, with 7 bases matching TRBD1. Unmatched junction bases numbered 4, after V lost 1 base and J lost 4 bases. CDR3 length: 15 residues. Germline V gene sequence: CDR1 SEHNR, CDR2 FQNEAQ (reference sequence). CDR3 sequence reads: CASSLGTGKNQPQHF. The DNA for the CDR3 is TGTGCCAGCAGCTTAGGGACAGGAAAAAATCAGCCCCAGCATTTT.

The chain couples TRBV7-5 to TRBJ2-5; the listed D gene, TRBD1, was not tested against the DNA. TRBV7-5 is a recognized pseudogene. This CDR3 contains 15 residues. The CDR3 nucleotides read TGTGTCAGAAGCTACCGGGACAGGGGTAAAGAGACCCAGTACTTC. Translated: CVRSYRDRGKETQYF.

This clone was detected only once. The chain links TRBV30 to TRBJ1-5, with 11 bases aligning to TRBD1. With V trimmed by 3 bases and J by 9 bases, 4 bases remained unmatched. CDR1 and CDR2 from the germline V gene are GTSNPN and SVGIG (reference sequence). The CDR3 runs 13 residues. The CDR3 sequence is CAWRGQGVTPQHF. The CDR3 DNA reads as TGTGCCTGGAGGGGACAGGGGGTCACGCCCCAGCATTTT.

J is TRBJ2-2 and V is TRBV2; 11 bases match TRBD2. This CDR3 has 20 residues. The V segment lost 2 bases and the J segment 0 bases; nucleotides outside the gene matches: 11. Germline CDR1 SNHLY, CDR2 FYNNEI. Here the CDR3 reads CASSERSSGGAISNTGELFF. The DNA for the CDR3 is TGTGCCAGCAGTGAAAGGAGTAGCGGGGGGGCGATCTCGAACACCGGGGAGCTGTTTTTT.

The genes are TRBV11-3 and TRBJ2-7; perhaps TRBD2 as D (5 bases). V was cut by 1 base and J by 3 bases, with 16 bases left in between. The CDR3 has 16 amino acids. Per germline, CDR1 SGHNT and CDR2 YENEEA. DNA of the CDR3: TGTGCCAGCAGCTTAGGGAGGCCAGAGGGAGACTACGAGCAGTACTTC. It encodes CASSLGRPEGDYEQYF.

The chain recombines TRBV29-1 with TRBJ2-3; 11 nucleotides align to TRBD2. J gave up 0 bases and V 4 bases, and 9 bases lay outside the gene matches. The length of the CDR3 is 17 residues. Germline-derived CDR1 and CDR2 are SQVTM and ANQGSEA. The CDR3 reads CSVVWPSGGPSTDTQYF. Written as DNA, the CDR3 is TGCAGCGTTGTTTGGCCTAGCGGGGGGCCGAGCACAGATACGCAGTATTTT.

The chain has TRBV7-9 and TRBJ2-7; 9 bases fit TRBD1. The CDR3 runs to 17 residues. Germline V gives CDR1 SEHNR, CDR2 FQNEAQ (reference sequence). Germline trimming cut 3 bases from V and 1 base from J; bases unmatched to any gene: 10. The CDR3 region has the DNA TGTGCCAGCAGCTTCGAACAAGACAGGGGGTCATCCTACGAGCAGTACTTC. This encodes CASSFEQDRGSSYEQYF.

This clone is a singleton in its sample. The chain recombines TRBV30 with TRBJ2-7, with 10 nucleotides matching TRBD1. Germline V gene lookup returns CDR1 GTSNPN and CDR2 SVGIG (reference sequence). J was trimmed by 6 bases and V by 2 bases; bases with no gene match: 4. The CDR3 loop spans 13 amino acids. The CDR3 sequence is CAWSIGQGVEQYF. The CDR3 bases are TGTGCCTGGAGTATCGGACAGGGGGTCGAGCAGTACTTC.

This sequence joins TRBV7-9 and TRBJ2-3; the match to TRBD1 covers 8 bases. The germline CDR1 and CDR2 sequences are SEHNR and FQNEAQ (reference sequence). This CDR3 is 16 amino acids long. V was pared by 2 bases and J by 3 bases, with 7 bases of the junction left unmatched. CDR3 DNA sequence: TGTGCCAGCAGCTTAAGCACAGGGGGTATGACAGATACGCAGTATTTT. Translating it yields CASSLSTGGMTDTQYF.

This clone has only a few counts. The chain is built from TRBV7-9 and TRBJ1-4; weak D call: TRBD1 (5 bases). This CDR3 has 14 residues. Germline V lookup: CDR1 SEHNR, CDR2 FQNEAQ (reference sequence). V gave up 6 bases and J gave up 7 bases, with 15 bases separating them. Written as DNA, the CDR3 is TGTGCCAGCAGTTCGACAGAACGGGTTGAAAAACTGTTTTTT. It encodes CASSSTERVEKLFF.

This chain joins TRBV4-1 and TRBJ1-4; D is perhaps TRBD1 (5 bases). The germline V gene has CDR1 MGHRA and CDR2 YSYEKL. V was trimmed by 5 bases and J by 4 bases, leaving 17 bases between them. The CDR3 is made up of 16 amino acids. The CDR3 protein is CASSNRGGTNNEKLFF. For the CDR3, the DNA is TGCGCCAGCAGCAATAGGGGAGGGACTAATAATGAAAAACTGTTTTTT.